The clone carrying this T cell receptor (beta chain) was counted only a few times. These data originate in a study of blood T cells in healthy people across ages. CDR3 length equals 14 residues. V lost 4 bases to trimming and J lost 2 bases, with 12 bases between them. Per germline, CDR1 MNHNY and CDR2 SVGAGI (reference sequence). In terms of origin and age, donors were healthy Caucasian individuals from Russia aged roughly 6 to 95. A sample-barcoded 5' primer and a J-beta primer mix were used in a second PCR of about 6 to 12 cycles. TCRdb passed the 5' RACE reads through MiXCR, listing each CDR3 protein once. The sample consists of about 930,000 distinct CDR3 sequences, roughly 29% of them appearing once. The same specimen was also included in a second study, on T cells of mothers and their children. As that report states: Sequencing returned over 9 million TCR beta CDR3 reads per mother and around 3 million per child. Comparable shaping of TCR recombination output by thymic selection was observed in related and unrelated pairs. When mothers and children were related, their normalized repertoire overlap, which was always slightly higher, did not differ significantly from that of unrelated pairs.

V and J are TRBV6-6 and TRBJ2-7, with TRBD1 as a possible D gene (6 bases). The source is a middle-aged woman in good health. The sample consisted of blood. This CDR3 is CASSFTGSAYEQYF. The CDR3 bases are TGTGCCAGCAGTTTTACAGGGTCCGCCTACGAGCAGTACTTC.